The rows below give T cell receptor beta chains drawn from one sample of a study of healthy donors' naive CD4 and CD8 T cells. TCRdb reprocessed the reads with MiXCR, giving one entry per CDR3 protein. The repertoire holds 150,000 to 200,000 distinct CDR3 sequences, over 60% seen once, with roughly 2.3% in the top ten. Material for sequencing was naive CD4+ and CD8+ T cells sorted from blood, pooled from several donors. Receptor source: a pool of human donors in good health; the sample pools cells from several healthy donors. CDR3s include the opening cysteine and the closing phenylalanine or tryptophan. Fields, in order: D gene, V gene, J gene, clone size, CDR3 DNA, CDR3 protein. A D gene is named only where the DNA matches it firmly. A row's size may be missing; if present it is once, few, many or a size class.

D: NA
V: TRBV19
J: TRBJ1-2
size: NA
DNA: TGTGCCAGTAGTAAACAGGGAATTGTGAGCGGCTACACCTTC
CDR3: CASSKQGIVSGYTF

D: NA
V: TRBV29-1
J: TRBJ2-3
size: NA
DNA: TGCAGCGCTACGGAGGGCGGGAGCACAGATACGCAGTATTTT
CDR3: CSATEGGSTDTQYF

D: NA
V: TRBV6-2/TRBV6-3
J: TRBJ2-7
size: NA
DNA: TGTGCCAGCAGTTACCCCTCCTACGAGCAGTACTTC
CDR3: CASSYPSYEQYF

D: NA
V: TRBV2
J: TRBJ2-1
size: NA
DNA: TGTGCCAGCACCACACTTACCGGGAGCCTCGATGAGCAGTTCTTC
CDR3: CASTTLTGSLDEQFF

D: NA
V: TRBV29-1
J: TRBJ1-2
size: NA
DNA: TGCAGCGTTGAAGGTTATGCTAACTATGGCTACACCTTC
CDR3: CSVEGYANYGYTF

D: TRBD1
V: TRBV29-1
J: TRBJ2-7
size: NA
DNA: TGCAGCGTCCCCGGGACAGGGGAACCGTACGAGCAGTACTTC
CDR3: CSVPGTGEPYEQYF

D: NA
V: TRBV20-1
J: TRBJ2-7
size: NA
DNA: TGCAGTGCTAGTATCGTCGTGGGGTCCGAGCAGTACTTC
CDR3: CSASIVVGSEQYF

D: NA
V: TRBV30
J: TRBJ1-1
size: NA
DNA: TGTGCCAAAGGCAGGGGTGTATCAGCTTTCTTT
CDR3: CAKGRGVSAFF

D: NA
V: TRBV29-1
J: TRBJ2-5
size: once
DNA: TGCAGCGTTGGAAGTGGGACCCAGTACTTC
CDR3: CSVGSGTQYF

D: TRBD1
V: TRBV10-3
J: TRBJ1-2
size: NA
DNA: TGTGCCATCAGTGAGTCGGGATCAGGGGGATCTGGCTACACCTTC
CDR3: CAISESGSGGSGYTF

D: NA
V: TRBV5-1
J: TRBJ2-3
size: NA
DNA: TGCGCCAGCAGGAAGGTAGGGGATGGAGGAGATACGCAGTATTTT
CDR3: CASRKVGDGGDTQYF

D: NA
V: TRBV29-1
J: TRBJ1-2
size: few
DNA: TGCAGCGTTGATGCAGGGGTGAATGGCTACACCTTC
CDR3: CSVDAGVNGYTF

D: NA
V: TRBV15
J: TRBJ1-2
size: NA
DNA: TGTGCCACCAGCAGAAGTCCCAGGGCAGACTATGGCTACACCTTC
CDR3: CATSRSPRADYGYTF

D: NA
V: TRBV29-1
J: TRBJ2-5
size: NA
DNA: TGCAGCGTTGACATTAGCGGGACCCAGTACTTC
CDR3: CSVDISGTQYF

D: NA
V: TRBV29-1
J: TRBJ2-5
size: NA
DNA: TGCAGCGCTGAACGGGGCGAGACCCAGTACTTC
CDR3: CSAERGETQYF

D: TRBD1
V: TRBV20-1
J: TRBJ2-7
size: NA
DNA: TGCAGTGCTAGAGCCGGGACAGAAAAGTACTTC
CDR3: CSARAGTEKYF

D: NA
V: TRBV10-3
J: TRBJ1-1
size: NA
DNA: TGTGCCATCAGTGAGTCGATGACGAACACTGAAGCTTTCTTT
CDR3: CAISESMTNTEAFF